This T cell receptor beta chain stems from a study of cytomegalovirus exposure and HLA in healthy donors. Study-level information: A prior study identified just under 120 million unique TCR beta sequences from roughly 170 million T cells. General study findings and limits: In a later analysis, HLA-associated TCR beta chains were more clonally expanded than equally common others. One variant, a missense change in DCLRE1C, was linked in a later analysis to TCR beta V- and J-gene trimming. Certain sequence variants were highly shared and formed a cluster, and this cluster was likely a sequencing artifact.

As concerns this clone: Its antigen is as yet unknown.

The PCR employed 60 Vbeta primers together with 13 Jbeta primers. Measured with immunoSEQ multiplex PCR; TCRdb has only the in-frame clones, and not every one. The table has around 97,000 clones, over 8% seen once. The TCR sequence derives from a man aged 45-60 years in good health and CMV-seropositive. The specimen sequenced was PBMCs.

The CDR3 loop reads CASKLTSNQETQYF. CDR3 bases: TGTGCCAGCAAACTGACTAGTAACCAAGAGACCCAGTACTTC. J is TRBJ2-5 and V is TRBV28; possible D gene TRBD2, 6 bases. CDR1 is MDHEN and CDR2 is SYDVKM in the germline V gene. The CDR3 extends over 14 amino acids. V was trimmed by 7 bases and J by 0 bases, leaving 12 bases between them.